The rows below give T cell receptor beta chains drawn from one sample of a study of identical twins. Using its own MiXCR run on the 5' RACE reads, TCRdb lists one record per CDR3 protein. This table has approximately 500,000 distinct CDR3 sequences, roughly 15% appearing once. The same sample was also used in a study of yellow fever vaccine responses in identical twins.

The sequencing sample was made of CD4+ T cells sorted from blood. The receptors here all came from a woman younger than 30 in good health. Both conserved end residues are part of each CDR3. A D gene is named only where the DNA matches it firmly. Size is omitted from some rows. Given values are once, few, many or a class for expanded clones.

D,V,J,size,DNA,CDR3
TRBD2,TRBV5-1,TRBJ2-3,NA,TGCGCCAGCAGCTTATCTCAGACTAGCGGGAGTGCAGATACGCAGTATTTT,CASSLSQTSGSADTQYF
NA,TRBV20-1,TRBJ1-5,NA,TGCAGTGCTAGGCGGGGCCCCAGTCAGCCCCAGCATTTT,CSARRGPSQPQHF
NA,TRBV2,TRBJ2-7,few,TGTGCCAGCAGCCTCGCTTGGCCCCGATCCTACGAGCAGTACTTC,CASSLAWPRSYEQYF
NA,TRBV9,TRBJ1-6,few,TGTGCCAGCAGCGTAGCAGTACAGAATTCACCCCTCCACTTT,CASSVAVQNSPLHF
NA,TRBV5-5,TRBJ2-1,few,TGTGCCAGCAGCCGGAGTCTAGGGAGCTCCTACAATGAGCAGTTCTTC,CASSRSLGSSYNEQFF
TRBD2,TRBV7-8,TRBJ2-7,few,TGTGCCAGCAGCAAGATGGACAAGCGGGGCCTATACTCCTACGAGCAGTACTTC,CASSKMDKRGLYSYEQYF
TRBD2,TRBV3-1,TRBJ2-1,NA,TGTGCCAGCAGCCAAGTTAGGGGACTAGCGGGGAGATACAATGAGCAGTTCTTC,CASSQVRGLAGRYNEQFF
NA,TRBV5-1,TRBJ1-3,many,TGCGCCAGCACCGCGGGACACTCTGGAAACACCATATATTTT,CASTAGHSGNTIYF
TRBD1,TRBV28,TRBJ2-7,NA,TGTGCCAGCAGTTCTCTTTGGACAGGGAGCTCCTACGAGCAGTACTTC,CASSSLWTGSSYEQYF
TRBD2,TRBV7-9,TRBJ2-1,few,TGTGCCAGCAGCTTAGCGGTCCTAGCGGGAGTAAGGGTTGAGCAGTTCTTC,CASSLAVLAGVRVEQFF
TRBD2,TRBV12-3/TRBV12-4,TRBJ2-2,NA,TGTGCCAGCAGTTTCCTAGCGGGGGGGCCCTCCGGGGAGCTGTTTTTT,CASSFLAGGPSGELFF
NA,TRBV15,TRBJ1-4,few,TGTGCCACCAGCAGGACGTCTAATGAAAAACTGTTTTTT,CATSRTSNEKLFF